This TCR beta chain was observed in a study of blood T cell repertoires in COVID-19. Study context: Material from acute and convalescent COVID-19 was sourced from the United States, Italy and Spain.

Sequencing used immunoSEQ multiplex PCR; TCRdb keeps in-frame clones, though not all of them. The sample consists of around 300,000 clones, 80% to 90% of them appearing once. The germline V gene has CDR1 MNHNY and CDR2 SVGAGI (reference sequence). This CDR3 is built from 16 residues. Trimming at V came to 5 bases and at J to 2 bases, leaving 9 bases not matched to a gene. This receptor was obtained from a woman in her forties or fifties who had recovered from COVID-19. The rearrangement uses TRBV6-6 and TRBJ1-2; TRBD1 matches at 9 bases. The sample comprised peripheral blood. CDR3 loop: CASSRIPGQGNYGYTF. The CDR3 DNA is TGTGCCAGCAGTCGAATACCGGGACAGGGCAACTATGGCTACACCTTC.